The present T cell receptor beta chain was sequenced within a study of vaccination and CD4 T cells after COVID-19. This CDR3 contains 11 residues. From germline, CDR1 is MDHEN and CDR2 SYDVKM. Between the trimmed V and J ends, which lost 4 bases and 5 bases, there was a span of 0 bases. Cultured CD4+ T cell DNA underwent sequencing with the Oncomine TCR Beta short-read assay. TCRdb processed the PCR reads anew with MiXCR; each CDR3 protein has one entry. The sample has approximately 11,000 distinct CDR3 sequences; roughly 80% are singletons. Treatment denoted: approximately 9-day PBMC culture with coronavirus spike peptide pools or control peptides (ViraFEST assay). Regarding this clonotype: What it binds is unknown.

The V call is TRBV28, the J call TRBJ1-6; D unclear. Sequences were obtained from CD4+ T cells from blood, cultured in vitro. The clonotype was recovered from a human donor who had recovered from COVID-19. As DNA, the CDR3 is TGTGCCAGCAGTTATAATTCACCCCTCCACTTT. It yields the protein CASSYNSPLHF.